The rows below give T cell receptor beta chains drawn from one sample of a study of shared clonotypes between healthy human individuals. The repertoire was sequenced with immunoSEQ multiplex PCR; TCRdb's copy has only in-frame clones and lacks some. The sample shows 300,000 to 400,000 clones, roughly 84% of them seen only once. Sequenced: memory CD8+ T cells sorted from blood. The receptors were gathered from a man between 18 and 29 years old in good health. CDR3s include the opening cysteine and the closing phenylalanine or tryptophan. Fields, in order: D gene, J gene, V gene, clone size, CDR3 DNA, CDR3 protein. D genes are given only for firm matches. Clone size appears in some rows only: once, few, many, or a class for an expanded clone.

d_gene: -
j_gene: TRBJ2-1
v_gene: TRBV2
abundance: few
CDR3nt: TGTGCCAGCAGTGAGACCTGGAATGAGCAGTTCTTC
CDR3aa: CASSETWNEQFF

d_gene: -
j_gene: TRBJ2-7
v_gene: TRBV5-6
abundance: -
CDR3nt: TGTGCCAGCAGCTTGGACCAAAACGAGCAGTACTTC
CDR3aa: CASSLDQNEQYF

d_gene: -
j_gene: TRBJ1-1
v_gene: TRBV13
abundance: -
CDR3nt: TGTGCCAGCAGCTTAGGCCGGAATATGAACACTGAAGCTTTCTTT
CDR3aa: CASSLGRNMNTEAFF

d_gene: -
j_gene: TRBJ1-5
v_gene: TRBV27
abundance: -
CDR3nt: TGTGCCAGCAGTTTAAATAAAGGGGGGGCGCGGGAACAGCCCCAGCATTTT
CDR3aa: CASSLNKGGAREQPQHF

d_gene: TRBD1
j_gene: TRBJ2-5
v_gene: TRBV5-6
abundance: -
CDR3nt: TGTGCCAGCAGCTTGTATTATGGACAGGGCCAAGAGACCCAGTACTTC
CDR3aa: CASSLYYGQGQETQYF

d_gene: TRBD1
j_gene: TRBJ1-2
v_gene: TRBV10-3
abundance: -
CDR3nt: TGTGCCATCAGTGATCTCTCGACAGGGCTGGTCTATGGCTACACCTTC
CDR3aa: CAISDLSTGLVYGYTF

d_gene: TRBD1
j_gene: TRBJ2-5
v_gene: TRBV6-6
abundance: -
CDR3nt: TGTGCCAGCACCTGGACAGGGCATCGAGAGACCCAGTACTTC
CDR3aa: CASTWTGHRETQYF

d_gene: TRBD1
j_gene: TRBJ2-3
v_gene: TRBV7-9
abundance: once
CDR3nt: TGTGCCAGCAGCTTAGCAATGGGGACAGGGGAAACAGATACGCAGTATTTT
CDR3aa: CASSLAMGTGETDTQYF

d_gene: -
j_gene: TRBJ1-5
v_gene: TRBV2
abundance: once
CDR3nt: TGTGCCAGCAGAGCCGATCAGGGGTCCAGCAATCAGCCCCAGCATTTT
CDR3aa: CASRADQGSSNQPQHF

d_gene: -
j_gene: TRBJ1-1
v_gene: TRBV27
abundance: -
CDR3nt: TGTGCCAGCAGTTTTGTGGGCATGAACACTGAAGCTTTCTTT
CDR3aa: CASSFVGMNTEAFF

d_gene: -
j_gene: TRBJ1-1
v_gene: TRBV5-1
abundance: -
CDR3nt: TGCGCCAGCAGCTGGGCCTTACAGGGAGGCACTGAAGCTTTCTTT
CDR3aa: CASSWALQGGTEAFF

d_gene: -
j_gene: TRBJ1-2
v_gene: TRBV27
abundance: -
CDR3nt: TGTGCCAGCAGTTTATCGTCGTGGGGGACCCCTAACTATGGCTACACCTTC
CDR3aa: CASSLSSWGTPNYGYTF

d_gene: TRBD2
j_gene: TRBJ2-7
v_gene: TRBV13
abundance: once
CDR3nt: TGTGCCAGCAGCTTACAACCGGGACTAGCTCATCTCGAGCAGTACTTC
CDR3aa: CASSLQPGLAHLEQYF

d_gene: -
j_gene: TRBJ2-7
v_gene: TRBV7-9
abundance: -
CDR3nt: TGTGCCAGCAGCTTAGAGGCGCCTTACGAGCAGTACTTC
CDR3aa: CASSLEAPYEQYF

d_gene: TRBD1
j_gene: TRBJ2-7
v_gene: TRBV6-6
abundance: -
CDR3nt: TGTGCCAGCAGCCCGATACAGGGGGGAACCTACGAGCAGTACTTC
CDR3aa: CASSPIQGGTYEQYF

d_gene: -
j_gene: TRBJ1-1
v_gene: TRBV29-1
abundance: -
CDR3nt: TGCAGCGTTGTAGGCAGCAGTTTATACACTGAAGCTTTCTTT
CDR3aa: CSVVGSSLYTEAFF

d_gene: -
j_gene: TRBJ2-5
v_gene: TRBV25-1
abundance: -
CDR3nt: TGTGCCAGCACAGAACAGAACAGACAAGAGACCCAGTACTTC
CDR3aa: CASTEQNRQETQYF